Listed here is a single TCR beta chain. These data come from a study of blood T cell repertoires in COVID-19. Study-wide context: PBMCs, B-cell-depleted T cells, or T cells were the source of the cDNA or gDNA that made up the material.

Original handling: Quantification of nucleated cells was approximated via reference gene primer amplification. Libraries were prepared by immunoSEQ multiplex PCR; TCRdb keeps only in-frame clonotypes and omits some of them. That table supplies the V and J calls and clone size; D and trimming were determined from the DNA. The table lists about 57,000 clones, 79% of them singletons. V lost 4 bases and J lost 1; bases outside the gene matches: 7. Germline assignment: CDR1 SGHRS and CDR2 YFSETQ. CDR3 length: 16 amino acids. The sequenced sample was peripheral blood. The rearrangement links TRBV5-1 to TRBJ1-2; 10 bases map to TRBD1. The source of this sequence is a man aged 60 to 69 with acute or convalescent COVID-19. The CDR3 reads CASSRTGDRGNYGYTF. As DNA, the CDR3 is TGCGCCAGCAGCCGAACAGGGGACAGGGGTAACTATGGCTACACCTTC.